Reported below is one TCR beta chain. Its antigen is undetermined. One heparinised blood draw averaging about 120 mL was given by each donor. The sample belongs to a study of beta chain features in type 1 diabetes. As every portion of the isolated RNA was reverse transcribed, the sequencing read expressed TCRB transcripts. Clones were read by immunoSEQ multiplex PCR, and TCRdb kept only the in-frame ones, dropping some. The sample has hundreds of thousands of clones, roughly 9% seen once. Study results and limitations: For Type 1 diabetes patients, all four CD4+ subsets carried TCRB CDR3s that were moderately but significantly shorter.

This clonotype was obtained from a man younger than 45 with type 1 diabetes. Specimen: central memory CD4+ T cells from blood.

The CDR3 nucleotides are TGTGCCAGCAGCCCCTCCTGGACAGGGGTAAAAGAGACCCAGTACTTC. Its protein is CASSPSWTGVKETQYF. The rearrangement joins TRBV7-9 to TRBJ2-5; 9 bases line up with TRBD1. This CDR3 has 16 amino acids. V lost 5 bases and J lost 3; bases outside the gene matches: 10. In germline, CDR1 is SEHNR, CDR2 FQNEAQ (reference sequence). The variable domain in full, completed from reference TRBV7-9 and TRBJ2-5, reads DTGVSQNPRHKITKRGQNVTFRCDPISEHNRLYWYRQTLGQGPEFLTYFQNEAQLEKSRLLSDRFSAERPKGSFSTLEIQRTEQGDSAMYLCASSPSWTGVKETQYFGPGTRLLVL.